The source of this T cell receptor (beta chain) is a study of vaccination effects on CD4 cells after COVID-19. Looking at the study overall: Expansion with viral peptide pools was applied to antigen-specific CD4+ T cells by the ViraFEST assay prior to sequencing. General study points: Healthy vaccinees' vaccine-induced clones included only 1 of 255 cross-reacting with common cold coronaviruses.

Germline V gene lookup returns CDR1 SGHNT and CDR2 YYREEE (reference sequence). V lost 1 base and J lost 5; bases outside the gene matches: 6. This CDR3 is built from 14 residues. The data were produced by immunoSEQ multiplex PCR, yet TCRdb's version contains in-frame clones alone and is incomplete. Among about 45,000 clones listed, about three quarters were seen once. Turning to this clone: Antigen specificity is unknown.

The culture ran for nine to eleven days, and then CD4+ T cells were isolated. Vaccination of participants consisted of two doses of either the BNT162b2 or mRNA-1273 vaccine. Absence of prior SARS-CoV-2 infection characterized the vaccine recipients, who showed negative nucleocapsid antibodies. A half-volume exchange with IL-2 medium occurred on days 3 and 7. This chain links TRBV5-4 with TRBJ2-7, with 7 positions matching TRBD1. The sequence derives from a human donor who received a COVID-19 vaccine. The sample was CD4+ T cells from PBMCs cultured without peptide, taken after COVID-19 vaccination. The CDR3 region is CASSLNRGLDEQYF. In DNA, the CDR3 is TGTGCCAGCAGCTTGAATAGGGGGCTAGACGAGCAGTACTTC.